The clone carrying this TCR beta chain occurred many times. Its cognate antigen is unknown. This CDR3 comprises 15 residues. From germline, CDR1 is SGHVS and CDR2 FQNEAQ. The germline V and J ends were trimmed by 2 bases and 0 bases, with 7 bases remaining between them. This entry comes from a study of human T cells and chemical hapten exposure. The wider study: An area of 2 cm by approximately 2 cm on upper inner arm skin received 2% DPC for sensitization.

In TCRdb, the RACE reads were re-called with MiXCR into one record per CDR3 protein. The sample has some 400,000 distinct CDR3 sequences; approximately 5.1% are singletons. Time point: pre-sensitization, week 0. Described treatment: therapeutic diphenylcyclopropenone sensitization with weekly scalp DPC. The study, taken as a whole, reports: Donors in the study had alopecia, meaning their immune response may differ from healthy people's.

The chain is built from TRBV7-8 and TRBJ1-4; D unclear. The clonotype originates from a woman in her forties or fifties with alopecia areata. Some clones in this sample may be carry-over from other donors' samples. The sample in question was whole blood, obtained in connection with sensitization to the hapten diphenylcyclopropenone (DPC). The CDR3 region is CASSLTSATNEKLFF. CDR3 in DNA: TGTGCCAGCAGCTTAACATCCGCAACTAATGAAAAACTGTTTTTT.